This TCR beta chain was found in a study of CD8+ T cells in alopecia areata. V gave up 2 bases and J gave up 5 bases, with 7 bases separating them. This CDR3 is built from 13 residues. Germline V gene sequence: CDR1 SEHNR, CDR2 FQNEAQ (reference sequence). Sequencing templates came from extracted RNA that was reverse transcribed into cDNA. Assay: immunoSEQ multiplex PCR; the TCRdb copy retains only in-frame clones and omits some. The data contain tens of thousands of clones, 70% to 85% of them singletons. Treatment of the sample: oral pan-JAK inhibitor, 5-10 mg twice daily. This clone came up once. Sequences were derived from CD8+ T cells sorted from blood, sampled at approximately week 44, from a patient treated with tofacitinib. The clonotype originates from a human donor with alopecia areata. This chain joins TRBV7-9 and TRBJ2-1; D ambiguous. The CDR3 spells CASSLPTNNEQFF. The CDR3 nucleotides are TGTGCCAGCAGCTTACCCACAAACAATGAGCAGTTCTTC. Supplemented by reference TRBV7-9 and TRBJ2-1, the full variable domain reads DTGVSQNPRHKITKRGQNVTFRCDPISEHNRLYWYRQTLGQGPEFLTYFQNEAQLEKSRLLSDRFSAERPKGSFSTLEIQRTEQGDSAMYLCASSLPTNNEQFFGPGTRLTVL.